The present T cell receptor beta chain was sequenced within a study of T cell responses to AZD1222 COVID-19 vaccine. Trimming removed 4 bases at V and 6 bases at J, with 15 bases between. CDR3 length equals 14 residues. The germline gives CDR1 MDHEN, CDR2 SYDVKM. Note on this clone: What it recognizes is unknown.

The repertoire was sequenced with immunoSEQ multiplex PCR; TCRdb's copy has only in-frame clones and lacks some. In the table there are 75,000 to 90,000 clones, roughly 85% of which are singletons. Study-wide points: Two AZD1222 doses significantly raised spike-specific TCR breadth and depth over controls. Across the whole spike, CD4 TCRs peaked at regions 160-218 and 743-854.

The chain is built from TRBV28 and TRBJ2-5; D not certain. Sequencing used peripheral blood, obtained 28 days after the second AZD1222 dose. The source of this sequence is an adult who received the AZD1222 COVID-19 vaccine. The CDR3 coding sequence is TGTGCCAGCAGTTCCCCACTGGGCCCCAAGACCCAGTACTTC. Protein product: CASSSPLGPKTQYF.